This T cell receptor (beta chain) originates from a study of blood T cell dynamics during melanoma immunotherapy. Study background: Patients with metastatic melanoma got pembrolizumab or nivolumab-ipilimumab as first-line care. Whole-study results and caveats: Unlike progressors, later disease-control patients had W3 repertoires gaining clonality or diversity.

This sample's time point: week 3, after first cycle of checkpoint inhibitor. Prior systemic cancer therapy, immunosuppressant use and other active malignancies excluded patients. CDR1 is LNHDA and CDR2 is SQIVND in the germline V gene (reference sequence). V lost 5 bases and J lost 5, with 12 bases in between. This CDR3 comprises 13 residues. As for this clone: What it recognizes is unknown.

DNA loading was fixed at 350 ng for all bulk PBMC samples. Sequencing used immunoSEQ multiplex PCR; TCRdb keeps in-frame clones, though not all of them. The sample records about 15,000 clones, 90% to 95% being singletons. The V and J genes are TRBV19 and TRBJ1-2, with D possibly TRBD1 on 5 matching bases. The sequence was obtained from a human donor with melanoma. This material consisted of blood, taken from a patient treated with checkpoint blockade. The CDR3 bases are TGTGCCAGTAGTCGGGGGGAATATTATGGCTACACCTTC. Encoded protein: CASSRGEYYGYTF.